This T cell receptor beta chain was captured in a study of patients and donors after allogeneic stem cell transplantation. The CDR3 has 14 residues. Trimming took off 1 base at V and 8 bases at J, with 11 bases between the two ends. This clonotype was counted ten times or more. TCRdb called the RT-PCR reads again in MiXCR, with one record for every CDR3 protein. The repertoire has about a million distinct CDR3 sequences, over 15% of them found once; the top ten carry under 6.5%. The chain recombines TRBV12-3 or TRBV12-4 with TRBJ1-4; no clear D. The sequence was obtained from a human donor who was either an allogeneic HSCT recipient or a stem cell or donor lymphocyte infusion donor (not recorded which). It is not recorded whose cells these are; they may come from a transplant donor. Sample: blood, either unsorted or a sorted T cell fraction (not recorded which). The CDR3 loop is CASSLGRVGEKLFF. The CDR3 bases are TGTGCCAGCAGTTTAGGTAGGGTTGGAGAAAAACTGTTTTTT.